This T cell receptor (beta chain) was retrieved from a study of T-cell reconstitution after alpha-beta-depleted transplantation in children (dated by TCRdb to 2016 to 2017). Notes on the research overall: The study quantitatively tracked T-cell immune reconstitution after TCRalphabeta/CD19-depleted allogeneic hematopoietic cell transplantation in children using TCR repertoire profiling.

This clonotype was seen repeatedly, ten times or more. Its recognized antigen is unknown. Per-nucleotide qualities are absent, and no much larger clonotype sits a single base away. The library was generated by PCR. TCRdb lists the instrument as Illumina HiSeq 2500. To normalize quantification of the TCRbeta repertoire, the TCR libraries were built with molecular barcoding that relied on unique molecular identifiers. TCRdb reworked the public reads: Q25 trimming with fastp, MiXCR clone assembly, productive beta chains retained. Each entry merges the rows of one CDR3 protein and shows their most common DNA and genes. The sample data list 440,000 or so distinct CDR3 sequences, and approximately 42% of these were observed just once. 27% of the sample belongs to the ten largest clones. The label giving this sample's treatment or condition can be read as: allogeneic hematopoietic cell transplantation with graft depleted of TCRalphabeta T cells and CD19 B cells. TCRalphabeta/CD19-depleted allogeneic hematopoietic cell grafts were given to the transplant recipients, all of whom were children.

The paper's findings and limits, for the study overall: Hyperexpanded clone frequencies declined over subsequent months; after one year, T-cell counts and TCRbeta diversity were mostly attributed to newly produced T cells. The high TCRbeta diversity at day 60 in some patients was ascribed to recipient T cells and intrathymic progenitors that had survived conditioning. The apparently early alphabetaT-cell count recovery about two months after transplant was reportedly dependent on only several hundred rapidly expanded clones derived from non-depleted graft cells.

There are 14 amino acids in the CDR3, from cysteine to phenylalanine inclusive. The sequence is cut down to CDR3 DNA, 42 bases in frame from base 1. V was cut back by 6 bases and J by 0 bases, leaving a gap of 11 bases between them. The germline V gene supplies CDR1 MNHNS and CDR2 SASEGT. Sequencing was performed on PBMCs, taken before TCRalphabeta/CD19-depleted stem cell transplant. The receptor was derived from a girl aged 2 to 9 with aplastic anemia, due to receive a stem cell transplant. Rearrangement joined TRBV6-1 to TRBJ1-1; no D gene is confidently identified. The DNA reads TGTGCCAGCAGGGTGCTCGGGATGAACACTGAAGCTTTCTTT. The translation is CASRVLGMNTEAFF.